These T cell receptor beta chains were read from a single sample in a study of blood T cell repertoires in COVID-19. Produced via immunoSEQ multiplex PCR; TCRdb's table is partial and in-frame only. This repertoire shows about 210,000 clones, about 90% found once; its top ten account for approximately 1.2%. Sample: peripheral blood. These receptors came from a young man with acute or convalescent COVID-19. The CDR3 runs from the conserved cysteine through the conserved F or W. D genes are given only for firm matches. Clone size is stated in some rows and not others, as once, few, many or a class when expanded.

>NA|NA|TRBV27|TRBJ1-2
TGTGCCAGCAGTTTACAGGGTCCCCCCAATGGCTACACCTTC
CASSLQGPPNGYTF
>NA|NA|TRBV9|TRBJ2-2
TGTGCCAGCAGCGTAGGAGAGGGAGCGACCACCGGGGAGCTGTTTTTT
CASSVGEGATTGELFF
>NA|few|TRBV5-1|TRBJ2-4
TGCGCCAGCAGCTTGTCAGGGGCCAGAGACATTCAGTACTTC
CASSLSGARDIQYF
>NA|NA|TRBV19|TRBJ2-2
TGTGCCAGTAGTATAAACAGGGTCGCGAACACCGGGGAGCTGTTTTTT
CASSINRVANTGELFF
>NA|NA|TRBV6-1|TRBJ2-7
TGTGCCAGCAGTGAACAACAGATCTACGAGCAGTACTTC
CASSEQQIYEQYF
>NA|NA|TRBV19|TRBJ1-2
TGTGCCAGTAGTATAGTATCCATCCTTTGGGGGCGGTATTCTAACTATGGCTACACCTTC
CASSIVSILWGRYSNYGYTF
>NA|NA|TRBV6-5|TRBJ2-7
TGTGCCAGCAGTCGGGATCCGAGAGAGCAGTACTTC
CASSRDPREQYF
>TRBD2|NA|TRBV28|TRBJ2-3
TGTGCCAGCACCAATGGGGCATTCCGAGCGGGGGGGCATGTTGCAGATACGCAGTATTTT
CASTNGAFRAGGHVADTQYF
>TRBD1|once|TRBV18|TRBJ1-3
TGTGCCAGCTCACTCAATACAGGGGTCACTGGAAACACCATATATTTT
CASSLNTGVTGNTIYF
>NA|NA|TRBV29-1|TRBJ1-2
TGCTCAGCAGGGGACTATGGCCACACCTTC
CSAGDYGHTF
>NA|NA|TRBV5-8|TRBJ2-4
TGTGCCAGCATTCAAATAGGACAACTAGCCAAAAACATTCAGTACTTC
CASIQIGQLAKNIQYF
>NA|NA|TRBV4-1|TRBJ1-1
TGCGCCAGCAGCCATGATACCACCAGGAACACTGAAGCTTTCTTT
CASSHDTTRNTEAFF
>TRBD1|NA|TRBV6-4|TRBJ1-1
TGTGCCAGCAGTGACTCAGCAGGGGGTAACACTGAAGCTTTCTTT
CASSDSAGGNTEAFF
>TRBD1|NA|TRBV19|TRBJ1-1
TGTGCCAGTAGTATAGTTGGCAGGGGGGACACTGAAGCTTTCTTT
CASSIVGRGDTEAFF
>TRBD1|NA|TRBV7-8|TRBJ1-5
TGTGCCAGCAGCTTAGCCACACACCGGGACAGGGGGTCTAATCAGCCCCAGCATTTT
CASSLATHRDRGSNQPQHF